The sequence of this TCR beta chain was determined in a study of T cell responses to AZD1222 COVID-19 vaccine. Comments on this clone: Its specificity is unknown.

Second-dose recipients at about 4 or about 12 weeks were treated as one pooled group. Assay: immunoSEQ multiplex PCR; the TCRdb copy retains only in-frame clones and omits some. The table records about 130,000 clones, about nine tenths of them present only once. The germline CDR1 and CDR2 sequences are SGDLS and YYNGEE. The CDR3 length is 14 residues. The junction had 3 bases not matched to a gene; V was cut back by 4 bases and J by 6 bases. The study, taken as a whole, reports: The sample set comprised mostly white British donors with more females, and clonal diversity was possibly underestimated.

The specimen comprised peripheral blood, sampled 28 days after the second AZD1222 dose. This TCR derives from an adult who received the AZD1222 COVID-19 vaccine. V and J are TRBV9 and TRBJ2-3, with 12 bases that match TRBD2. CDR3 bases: TGTGCCAGCAGCACTAGCGGGAGGACGGATACGCAGTATTTT. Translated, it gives CASSTSGRTDTQYF.